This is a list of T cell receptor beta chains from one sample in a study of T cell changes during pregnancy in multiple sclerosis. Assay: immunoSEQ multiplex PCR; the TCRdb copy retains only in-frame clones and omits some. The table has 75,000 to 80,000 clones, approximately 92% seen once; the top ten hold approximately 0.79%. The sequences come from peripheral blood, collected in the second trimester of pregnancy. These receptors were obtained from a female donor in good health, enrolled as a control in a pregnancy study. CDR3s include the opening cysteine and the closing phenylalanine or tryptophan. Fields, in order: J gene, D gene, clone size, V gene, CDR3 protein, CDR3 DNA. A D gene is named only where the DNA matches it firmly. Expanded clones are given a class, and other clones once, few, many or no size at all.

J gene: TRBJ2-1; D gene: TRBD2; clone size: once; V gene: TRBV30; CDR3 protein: CAWSVRLAGDNEQFF; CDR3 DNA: TGTGCCTGGAGTGTAAGACTAGCGGGGGACAATGAGCAGTTCTTC
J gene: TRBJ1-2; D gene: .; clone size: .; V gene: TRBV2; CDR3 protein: CASSEQALYGYTF; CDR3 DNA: TGTGCCAGCAGTGAACAGGCACTCTATGGCTACACCTTC
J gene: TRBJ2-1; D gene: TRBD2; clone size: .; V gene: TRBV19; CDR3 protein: CASSIGAGGLNEQFF; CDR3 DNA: TGTGCCAGTAGTATAGGAGCGGGGGGGCTAAATGAGCAGTTCTTC
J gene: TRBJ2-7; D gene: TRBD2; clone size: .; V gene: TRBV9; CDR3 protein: CASSLSGGAGLHEQYF; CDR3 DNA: TGTGCCAGCAGCTTGAGCGGGGGGGCGGGACTCCACGAGCAGTACTTC
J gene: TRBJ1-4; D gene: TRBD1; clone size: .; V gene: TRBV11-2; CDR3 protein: CASSYRGGDEKLFF; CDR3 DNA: TGTGCCAGCAGCTACAGGGGAGGCGATGAAAAACTGTTTTTT
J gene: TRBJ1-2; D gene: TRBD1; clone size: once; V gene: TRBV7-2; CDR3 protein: CASSLGTGYNYGYTF; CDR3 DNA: TGTGCCAGCAGCTTAGGGACAGGGTACAATTATGGCTACACCTTC
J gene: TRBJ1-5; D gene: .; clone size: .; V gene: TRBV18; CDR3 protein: CASSPQPGHNQPQHF; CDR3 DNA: TGTGCCAGCTCACCACAACCCGGACACAATCAGCCCCAGCATTTT
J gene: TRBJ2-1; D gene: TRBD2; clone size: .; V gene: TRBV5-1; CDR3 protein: CASSPRLAGANNEQFF; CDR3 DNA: TGCGCCAGCAGCCCACGACTAGCGGGGGCAAACAATGAGCAGTTCTTC
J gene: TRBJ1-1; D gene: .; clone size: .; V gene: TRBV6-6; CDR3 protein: CASTLLNGNTEAFF; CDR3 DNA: TGTGCCAGCACTTTACTAAACGGTAACACTGAAGCTTTCTTT
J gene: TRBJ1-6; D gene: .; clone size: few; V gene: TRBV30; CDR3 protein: CAWGTLRSYNSPLHF; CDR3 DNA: TGTGCCTGGGGGACTCTTAGGTCCTATAATTCACCCCTCCACTTT
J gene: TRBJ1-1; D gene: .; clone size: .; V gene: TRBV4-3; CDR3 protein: CASSPETLNTEAFF; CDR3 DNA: TGCGCCAGCAGCCCAGAGACACTGAACACTGAAGCTTTCTTT
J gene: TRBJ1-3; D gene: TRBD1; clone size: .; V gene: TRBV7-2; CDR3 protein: CASSGQGASGNTIYF; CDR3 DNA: TGTGCCAGCAGCGGACAGGGGGCCAGTGGAAACACCATATATTTT
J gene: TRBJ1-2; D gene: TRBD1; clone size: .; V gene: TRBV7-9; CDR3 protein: CASSLKTGNYGYTF; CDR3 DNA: TGTGCCAGCAGCCTCAAGACAGGGAACTATGGCTACACCTTC
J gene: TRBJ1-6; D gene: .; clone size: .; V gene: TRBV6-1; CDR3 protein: CASSESRGINSPLHF; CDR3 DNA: TGTGCCAGCAGTGAATCGAGAGGGATCAATTCACCCCTCCACTTT
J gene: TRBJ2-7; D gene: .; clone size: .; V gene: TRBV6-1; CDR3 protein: CASSEGSEQYF; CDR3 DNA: TGTGCCAGCAGTGAAGGTAGCGAGCAGTACTTC
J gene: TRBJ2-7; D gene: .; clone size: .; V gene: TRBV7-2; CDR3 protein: CASSSPSGLGEQYF; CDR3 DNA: TGTGCCAGCAGCTCCCCATCGGGACTCGGCGAGCAGTACTTC
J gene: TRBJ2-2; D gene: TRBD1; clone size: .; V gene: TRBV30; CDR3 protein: CAWRGTGTDLTHRRLFF; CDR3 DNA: TGTGCCTGGAGGGGCACCGGGACAGACTTAACACACCGTAGGCTGTTTTTT
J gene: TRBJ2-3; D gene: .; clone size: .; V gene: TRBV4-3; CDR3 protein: CASSQEGRTAWADTQYF; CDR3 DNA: TGCGCCAGCAGCCAAGAGGGCAGAACGGCTTGGGCAGATACGCAGTATTTT
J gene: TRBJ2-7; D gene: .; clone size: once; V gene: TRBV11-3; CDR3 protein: CASSFRGSYEQYF; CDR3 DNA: TGTGCCAGCAGCTTCAGGGGTTCCTACGAGCAGTACTTC
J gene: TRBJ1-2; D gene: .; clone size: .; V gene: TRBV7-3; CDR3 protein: CASSLNGGNYGYTF; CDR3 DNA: TGTGCCAGCAGCTTAAACGGGGGAAACTATGGCTACACCTTC
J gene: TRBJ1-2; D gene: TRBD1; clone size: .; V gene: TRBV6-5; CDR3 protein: CASTRQGVNYGYTF; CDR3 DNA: TGTGCCAGCACTAGACAGGGGGTAAACTATGGCTACACCTTC
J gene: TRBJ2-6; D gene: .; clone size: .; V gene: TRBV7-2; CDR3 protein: CASSLDRDGANVLTF; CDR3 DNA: TGTGCCAGCAGCTTAGACAGGGACGGGGCCAACGTCCTGACTTTC
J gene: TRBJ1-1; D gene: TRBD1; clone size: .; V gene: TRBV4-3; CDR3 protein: CASSQVRGGKMEAFF; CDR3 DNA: TGCGCCAGCAGCCAAGTCAGAGGGGGCAAGATGGAAGCTTTCTTT
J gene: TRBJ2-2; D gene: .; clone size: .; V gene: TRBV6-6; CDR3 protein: CASSYDRTTGELFF; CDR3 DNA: TGTGCCAGCAGTTACGACAGGACCACCGGGGAGCTGTTTTTT
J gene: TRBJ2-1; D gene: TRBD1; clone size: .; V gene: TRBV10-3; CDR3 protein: CAIGTEPNEQFF; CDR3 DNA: TGTGCCATCGGGACAGAGCCCAATGAGCAGTTCTTC
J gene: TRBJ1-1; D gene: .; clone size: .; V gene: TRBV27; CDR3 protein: CASSQGQNTEAFF; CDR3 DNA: TGTGCCAGCAGCCAAGGACAGAACACTGAAGCTTTCTTT
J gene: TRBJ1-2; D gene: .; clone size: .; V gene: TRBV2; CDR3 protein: CASSQGTSRGYTF; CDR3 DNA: TGTGCCAGCAGTCAGGGGACCTCCCGGGGCTACACCTTC
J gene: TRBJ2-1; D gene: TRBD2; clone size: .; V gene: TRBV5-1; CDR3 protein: CASSLAGGARYNEQFF; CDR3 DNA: TGCGCCAGCAGCTTGGCCGGGGGGGCGCGCTACAATGAGCAGTTCTTC
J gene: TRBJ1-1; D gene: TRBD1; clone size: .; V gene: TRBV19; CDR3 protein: CASRRTREGAAEAFF; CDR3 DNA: TGTGCCAGTCGACGAACCCGAGAGGGGGCAGCTGAAGCTTTCTTT
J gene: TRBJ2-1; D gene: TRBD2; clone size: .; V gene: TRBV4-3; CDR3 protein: CASSQGGSGGDNEQFF; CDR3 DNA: TGCGCCAGCAGCCAAGGCGGTAGCGGGGGAGATAATGAGCAGTTCTTC
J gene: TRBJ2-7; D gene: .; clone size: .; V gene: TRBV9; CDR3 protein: CASSPSIVNYEQYF; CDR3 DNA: TGTGCCAGCAGCCCTAGCATAGTTAACTACGAGCAGTACTTC
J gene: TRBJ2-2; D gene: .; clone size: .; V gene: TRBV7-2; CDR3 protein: CASSPRRAANTGELFF; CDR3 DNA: TGTGCCAGCAGCCCCCGCAGGGCCGCGAACACCGGGGAGCTGTTTTTT
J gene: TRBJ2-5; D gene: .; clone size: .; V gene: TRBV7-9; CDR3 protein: CASSFGASVQETQYF; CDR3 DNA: TGTGCCAGCAGCTTCGGGGCTAGCGTTCAAGAGACCCAGTACTTC
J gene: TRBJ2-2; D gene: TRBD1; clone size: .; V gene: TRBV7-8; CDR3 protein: CASRRRQGASGELFF; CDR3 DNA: TGTGCCAGCAGACGTCGACAGGGGGCGAGCGGGGAGCTGTTTTTT
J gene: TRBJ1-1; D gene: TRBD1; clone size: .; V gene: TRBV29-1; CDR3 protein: CSVESRYTGTGGATFF; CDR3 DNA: TGCAGCGTTGAGTCAAGGTACACCGGGACAGGGGGCGCGACTTTCTTT
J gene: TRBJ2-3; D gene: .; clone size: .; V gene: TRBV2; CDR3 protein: CASSELTVSTDTQYF; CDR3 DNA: TGTGCCAGCAGTGAACTTACAGTTAGCACAGATACGCAGTATTTT
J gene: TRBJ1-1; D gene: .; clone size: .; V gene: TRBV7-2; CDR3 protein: CASSRSGGRGTEAFF; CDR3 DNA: TGTGCCAGCAGCAGGTCGGGGGGGCGCGGCACTGAAGCTTTCTTT
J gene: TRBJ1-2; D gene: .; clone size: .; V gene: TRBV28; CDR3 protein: CASSLIRGAVGYTF; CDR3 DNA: TGTGCCAGCAGTTTAATCCGGGGGGCGGTTGGCTACACCTTC
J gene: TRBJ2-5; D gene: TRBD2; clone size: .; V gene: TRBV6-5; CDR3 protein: CASSYSQPTSGETQYF; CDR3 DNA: TGTGCCAGCAGTTACTCCCAACCGACTAGCGGAGAGACCCAGTACTTC
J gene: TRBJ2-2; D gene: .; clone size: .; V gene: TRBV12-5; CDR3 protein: CASGNPGVSGGRTGELFF; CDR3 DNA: TGTGCTAGTGGGAACCCCGGTGTTTCGGGGGGCCGCACCGGGGAGCTGTTTTTT
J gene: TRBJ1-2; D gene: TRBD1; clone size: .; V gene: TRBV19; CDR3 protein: CASSIRGQGASYGYTF; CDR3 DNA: TGTGCCAGTAGTATTCGGGGACAGGGGGCCAGCTATGGCTACACCTTC
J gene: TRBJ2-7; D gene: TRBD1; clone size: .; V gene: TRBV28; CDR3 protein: CASSQQGPRYEQYF; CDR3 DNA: TGTGCCAGCAGTCAACAGGGGCCCCGCTACGAGCAGTACTTC
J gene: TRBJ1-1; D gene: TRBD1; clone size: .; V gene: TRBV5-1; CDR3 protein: CASSLAGTGNTEAFF; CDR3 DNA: TGCGCCAGCAGCTTGGCCGGGACAGGGAACACTGAAGCTTTCTTT
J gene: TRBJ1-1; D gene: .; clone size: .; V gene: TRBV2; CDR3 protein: CASSEINRAFF; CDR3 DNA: TGTGCCAGCAGCGAGATTAATAGAGCTTTCTTT
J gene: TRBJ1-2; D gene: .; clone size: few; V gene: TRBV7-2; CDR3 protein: CASSPSGIGDGYTF; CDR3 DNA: TGTGCCAGCAGCCCCAGTGGAATAGGGGATGGCTACACCTTC
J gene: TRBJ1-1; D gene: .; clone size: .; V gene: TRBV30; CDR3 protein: CAWSVSGPYSEAFF; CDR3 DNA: TGTGCCTGGAGTGTAAGCGGGCCATACTCTGAAGCTTTCTTT
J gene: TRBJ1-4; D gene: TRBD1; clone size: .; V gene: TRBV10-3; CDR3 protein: CAISAGQGATNEKLFF; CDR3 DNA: TGTGCCATCAGTGCGGGACAGGGGGCAACTAATGAAAAACTGTTTTTT
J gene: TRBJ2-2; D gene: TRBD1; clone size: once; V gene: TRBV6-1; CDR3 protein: CASSVMVVTGAGELFF; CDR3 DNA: TGTGCCAGCAGTGTCATGGTCGTCACAGGGGCCGGGGAGCTGTTTTTT
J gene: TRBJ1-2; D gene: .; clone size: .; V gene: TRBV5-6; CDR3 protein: CASSLPILGHLNYGYTF; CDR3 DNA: TGTGCCAGCAGCTTACCGATACTCGGACACCTGAACTATGGCTACACCTTC
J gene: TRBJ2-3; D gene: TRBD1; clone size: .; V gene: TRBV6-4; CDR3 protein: CASSDGTDTDTQYF; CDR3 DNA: TGTGCCAGCAGTGACGGGACAGACACAGATACGCAGTATTTT
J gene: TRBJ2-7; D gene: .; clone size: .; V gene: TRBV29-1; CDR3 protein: CSVGGTLSYEQYF; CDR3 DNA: TGCAGCGTTGGGGGGACACTCTCCTACGAGCAGTACTTC
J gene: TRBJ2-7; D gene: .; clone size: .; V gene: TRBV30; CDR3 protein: CAWRGGAGYEQYF; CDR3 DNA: TGTGCCTGGAGGGGGGGGGCAGGGTACGAGCAGTACTTC